A selection of T cell receptor beta chains follows, all from one sample in a study of blood T cell repertoires in COVID-19. The data were produced by immunoSEQ multiplex PCR, yet TCRdb's version contains in-frame clones alone and is incomplete. The data hold about 110,000 clones, with 80% to 90% observed a single time. Material: peripheral blood. Receptors originate from a human donor in a cohort sampled during active COVID-19. CDR3s include the opening cysteine and the closing phenylalanine or tryptophan. Fields, in order: J gene, V gene, CDR3 protein.

TRBJ1-6 TRBV12-3/TRBV12-4 CASSSRVESPLHF
TRBJ2-7 TRBV6-5 CASRPGTGDDEQYF
TRBJ2-5 TRBV7-9 CASSLLIGQGETQYF
TRBJ1-2 TRBV23-1 CASSRGNRVNYGYTF
TRBJ1-1 TRBV9 CASSGQGRTGTEAFF
TRBJ2-3 TRBV6-1 CASSETGGDTQYF
TRBJ1-4 TRBV7-9 CASSFPGQGVNEKLFF
TRBJ1-1 TRBV27 CASSRQGMNTEAFF
TRBJ2-7 TRBV9 CASSAQGQGAYEQYF
TRBJ2-4 TRBV5-1 CASSLGDRGNIQYF
TRBJ1-6 TRBV4-1 CASSQDTGRPRAPLHF
TRBJ2-3 TRBV13 CASSPSGVLSDTQYF
TRBJ1-6 TRBV3-1/TRBV3-2 CASRDREGSPLHF
TRBJ2-3 TRBV7-9 CASSFPTSGGIDPDTQYF
TRBJ2-7 TRBV7-8 CASSPWAESYEQYF
TRBJ2-1 TRBV24-1 CATSDPSGTVGEQFF
TRBJ2-7 TRBV11-1 CASSLGPAQYF
TRBJ2-1 TRBV7-3 CASSLSSGRENPQFF
TRBJ2-1 TRBV18 CASSPSSGRYNEQFF
TRBJ1-5 TRBV7-8 CASSRQGAPGNQPQHF
TRBJ2-3 TRBV18 CASSPRAGSTDTQYF
TRBJ1-6 TRBV2 CASSGSSSYNSPLHF
TRBJ2-3 TRBV5-1 CASSFRGTGGQNTQYF
TRBJ1-2 TRBV7-3 CASSATGNPGDGYTF
TRBJ2-7 TRBV19 CASSIVLASGSSSYEQYF
TRBJ2-1 TRBV28 CATLPGSNSYNEQFF
TRBJ2-5 TRBV4-1 CASSHPTGGDETQYF
TRBJ2-1 TRBV24-1 CATSDTDRPGPNEQFF
TRBJ2-1 TRBV4-2 CASSLAGGTGYEQFF
TRBJ2-2 TRBV19 CASSPRVEGTGELFF
TRBJ1-2 TRBV2 CASSVWTAGSGYTF
TRBJ2-7 TRBV6-5 CASSYGGTGVEQYF
TRBJ1-1 TRBV3-1/TRBV3-2 CASSQDRAGGKAFF
TRBJ1-5 TRBV6-5 CASTEGPSLNQPQHF
TRBJ2-1 TRBV9 CASSGLGYEQFF
TRBJ2-3 TRBV5-1 CASRLGLGQGRTDTQYF
TRBJ1-1 TRBV5-1 CASSFAGGPTEAFF
TRBJ2-7 TRBV7-3 CASSPKAGVEQYF
TRBJ1-2 TRBV7-3 CASSSSGYRGYGYTF
TRBJ1-2 TRBV25-1 CASSDRQRGWNGYTF
TRBJ2-1 TRBV19 CASSIPSGDSYNEQFF
TRBJ1-5 TRBV4-1 CASSQDRGGQPQHF
TRBJ2-7 TRBV16 CASSQSVSRGEQYF
TRBJ1-1 TRBV6-5 CASSYSKNFEAFF
TRBJ2-7 TRBV4-1 CASSQVEQGVAEQYF
TRBJ1-5 TRBV2 CASSGQGAVPQHF
TRBJ2-7 TRBV6-5 CASSLGTSGFYEQYF
TRBJ2-5 TRBV7-9 CASSILSGQKETQYF